One sample yielded the 6 T cell receptor beta chains listed below, sequenced in a study of control samples from healthy donors and cancer patients (dated by TCRdb to 2019 to 2021). Libraries were prepared through the immunoSEQ multiplex PCR assay. What TCRdb holds here is the immuneACCESS table cut down to in-frame rearrangements. Part of the clones is not present; checked against another copy, under half of the missing clones reflect an unresolved V gene, and the others are unexplained. The sample profile shows some 99,000 clones; 90% of them were found once. Roughly 4.4% of the sample is held by the ten biggest clonotypes. The specimen was blood. These receptors were obtained from a human donor in good health. The donor label of this sample is uncertain.

V and J are TRBV9 and TRBJ2-3; D perhaps matches TRBD1 (5 bases). The CDR3 extends over 15 amino acids. Germline V gene lookup returns CDR1 SGDLS and CDR2 YYNGEE. The ends were cut back, 4 bases at V and 0 bases at J, with 12 bases in the middle. The CDR3 spells CASSPGRSSTDTQYF. The CDR3 DNA reads TGTGCCAGCAGCCCAGGGCGATCTAGCACAGATACGCAGTATTTT.

This clone has a handful of counts. The rearrangement uses TRBV25-1 and TRBJ1-6, with D unclear. Trimming pared 3 bases from V and 10 bases from J, leaving 13 bases between. This CDR3 region has 14 residues. Germline V gives CDR1 MGHDK, CDR2 SYGVNS. The CDR3 DNA is TGTGCCAGCAGTGACCGGTCCCCACAATCACCCCTCCACTTT. This translates into CASSDRSPQSPLHF.

This clone was recorded once. This sequence joins TRBV19 and TRBJ1-2; 10 bases fit TRBD1. Per the germline V gene, CDR1 is LNHDA and CDR2 is SQIVND (reference sequence). Trimming at V came to 4 bases and at J to 4 bases, leaving 9 bases not matched to a gene. The CDR3 runs to 16 residues. For the CDR3, the DNA is TGTGCCAGTAGTACAGGCGGGACAGGGGACGTCTATGGCTACACCTTC. Translated, it gives CASSTGGTGDVYGYTF.

The chain couples TRBV6-4 to TRBJ2-7; weak D call: TRBD1 (5 bases). The CDR3 runs 12 residues. V shed 3 bases and J shed 2 bases, with 5 bases lying between them. Per germline, CDR1 MRHNA and CDR2 SNTAGT. The chain's CDR3 is CASSETAYEQYF. The CDR3 DNA sequence: TGTGCCAGCAGTGAGACAGCCTACGAGCAGTACTTC.

V and J are TRBV7-2 and TRBJ1-2; D gene ambiguous. Germline V gives CDR1 SGHTA, CDR2 FQGNSA. With 5 bases removed from V and 5 bases from J, the gap between germline ends came to 15 bases. The CDR3 extends over 14 amino acids. This CDR3 reads CASSTNPISYGYTF. Here the CDR3 DNA reads TGTGCCAGCAGCACCAACCCCATTTCTTATGGCTACACCTTC. The whole variable domain, remainder taken from reference TRBV7-2 and TRBJ1-2, is GAGVSQSPSNKVTEKGKDVELRCDPISGHTALYWYRQSLGQGLEFLIYFQGNSAPDKSGLPSDRFSAERTGGSVSTLTIQRTQQEDSAVYLCASSTNPISYGYTFGSGTRLTVV.

The gene calls are TRBV6-5 and TRBJ1-3, with 9 bases lining up with TRBD1. V lost 2 bases to trimming and J lost 3 bases; unmatched junction nucleotides: 2. Per the germline V gene, CDR1 is MNHEY and CDR2 is SVGAGI. The CDR3 loop spans 15 amino acids. The chain's CDR3 is CASSYGGQGGNTIYF. The DNA for the CDR3 is TGTGCCAGCAGTTACGGGGGACAGGGTGGAAACACCATATATTTT.